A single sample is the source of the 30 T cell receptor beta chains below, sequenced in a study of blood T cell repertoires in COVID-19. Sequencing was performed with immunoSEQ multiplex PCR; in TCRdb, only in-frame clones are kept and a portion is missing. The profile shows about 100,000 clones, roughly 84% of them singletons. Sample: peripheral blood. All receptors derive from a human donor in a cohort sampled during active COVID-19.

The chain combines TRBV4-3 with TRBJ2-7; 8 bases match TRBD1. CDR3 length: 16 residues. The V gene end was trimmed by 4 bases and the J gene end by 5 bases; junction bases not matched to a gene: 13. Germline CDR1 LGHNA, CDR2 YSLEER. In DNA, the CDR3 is TGCGCCAGCAGCCTAGGAAGACAGGGGTATTGGGACGAGCAGTACTTC. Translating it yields CASSLGRQGYWDEQYF.

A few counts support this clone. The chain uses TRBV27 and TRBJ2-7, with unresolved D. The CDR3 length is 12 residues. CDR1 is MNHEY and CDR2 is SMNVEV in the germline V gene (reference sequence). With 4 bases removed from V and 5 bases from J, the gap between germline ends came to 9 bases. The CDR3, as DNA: TGTGCCAGCAGTTCGTTGGGCCACGAGCAGTACTTC. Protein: CASSSLGHEQYF.

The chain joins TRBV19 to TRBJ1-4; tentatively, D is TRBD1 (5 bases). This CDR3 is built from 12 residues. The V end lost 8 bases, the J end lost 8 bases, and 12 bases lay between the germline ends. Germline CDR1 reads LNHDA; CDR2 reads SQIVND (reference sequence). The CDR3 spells CASAGFNEKLFF. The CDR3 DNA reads TGTGCCAGTGCAGGGTTTAACGAAAAACTGTTTTTT.

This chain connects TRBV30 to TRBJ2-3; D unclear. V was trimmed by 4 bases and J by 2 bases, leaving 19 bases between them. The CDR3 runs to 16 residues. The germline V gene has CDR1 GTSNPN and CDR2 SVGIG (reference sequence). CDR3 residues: CAWTKGPDSSTDTQYF. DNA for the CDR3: TGTGCCTGGACGAAAGGCCCCGACTCGTCCACAGATACGCAGTATTTT.

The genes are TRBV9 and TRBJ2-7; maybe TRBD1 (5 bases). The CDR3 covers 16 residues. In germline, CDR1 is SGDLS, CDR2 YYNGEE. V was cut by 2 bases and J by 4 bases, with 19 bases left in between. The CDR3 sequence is CASSVRRESGWYEQYF. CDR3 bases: TGTGCCAGCAGCGTCAGGCGTGAGTCAGGGTGGTACGAGCAGTACTTC. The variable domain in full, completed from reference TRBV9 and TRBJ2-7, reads DSGVTQTPKHLITATGQRVTLRCSPRSGDLSVYWYQQSLDQGLQFLIQYYNGEERAKGNILERFSAQQFPDLHSELNLSSLELGDSALYFCASSVRRESGWYEQYFGPGTRLTVT.

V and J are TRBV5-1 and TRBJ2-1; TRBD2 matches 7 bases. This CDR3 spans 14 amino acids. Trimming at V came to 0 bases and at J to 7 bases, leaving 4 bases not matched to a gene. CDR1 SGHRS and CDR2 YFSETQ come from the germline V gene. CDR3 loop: CASSLDSGRNEQFF. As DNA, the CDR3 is TGCGCCAGCAGCTTGGACTCCGGGAGGAATGAGCAGTTCTTC.

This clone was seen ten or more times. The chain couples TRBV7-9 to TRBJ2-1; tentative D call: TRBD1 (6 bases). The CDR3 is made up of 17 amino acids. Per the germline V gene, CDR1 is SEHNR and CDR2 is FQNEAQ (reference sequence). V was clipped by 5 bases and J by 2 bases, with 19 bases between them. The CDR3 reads CASSPRLGALAYNEQFF. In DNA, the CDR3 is TGTGCCAGCAGCCCACGGTTGGGGGCCCTAGCCTACAATGAGCAGTTCTTC.

The CDR3 protein is CASRDRGAALHF. The CDR3 DNA is TGCGCCAGTCGGGACAGGGGGGCGGCCCTCCACTTT. The chain links TRBV10-1 to TRBJ1-6, with TRBD1 matching over 11 bases. The germline V gene encodes CDR1 WNHNN and CDR2 SYGVQD (reference sequence). CDR3 length: 12 amino acids. After removal of 9 bases from V and 14 bases from J, the junction contained 6 bases not matched to a gene.

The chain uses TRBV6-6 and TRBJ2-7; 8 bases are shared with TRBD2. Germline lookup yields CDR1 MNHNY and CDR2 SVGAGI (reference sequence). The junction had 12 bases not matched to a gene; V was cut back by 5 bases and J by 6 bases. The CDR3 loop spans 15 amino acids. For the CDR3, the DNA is TGTGCCAGCAGTAGCTCCGGGACTAGTATCGGCGAGCAGTACTTC. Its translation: CASSSSGTSIGEQYF.

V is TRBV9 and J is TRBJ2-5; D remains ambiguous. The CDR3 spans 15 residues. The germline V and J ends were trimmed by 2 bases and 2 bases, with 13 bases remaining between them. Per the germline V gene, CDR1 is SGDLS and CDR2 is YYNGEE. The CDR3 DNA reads TGTGCCAGCAGCGTCTCCTACGACTTTCAAGAGACCCAGTACTTC. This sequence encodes CASSVSYDFQETQYF.

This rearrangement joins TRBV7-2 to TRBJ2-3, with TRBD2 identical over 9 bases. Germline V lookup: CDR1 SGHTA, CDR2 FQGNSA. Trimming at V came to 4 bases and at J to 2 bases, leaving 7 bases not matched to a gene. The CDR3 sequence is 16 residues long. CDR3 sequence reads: CASSSLLAGSTDTQYF. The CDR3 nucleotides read TGTGCCAGCAGCTCCCTTCTAGCGGGATCCACAGATACGCAGTATTTT.

CDR3 nucleotides: TGTGCCAGCAGCTTGTGCGGACAGGGCTTCTCTGGAAACACCATATATTTT. This gives the protein CASSLCGQGFSGNTIYF. The chain links TRBV12-1 to TRBJ1-3; the table's D call TRBD1 went unverified against the DNA. TRBV12-1 is annotated as a pseudogene. The CDR3 totals 17 residues.

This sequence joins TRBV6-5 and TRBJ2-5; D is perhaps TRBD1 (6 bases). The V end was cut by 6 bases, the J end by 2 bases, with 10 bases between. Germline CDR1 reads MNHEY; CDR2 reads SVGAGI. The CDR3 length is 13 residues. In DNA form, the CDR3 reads TGTGCCAGCAGATTAGACAGGCAAGAGACCCAGTACTTC. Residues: CASRLDRQETQYF.

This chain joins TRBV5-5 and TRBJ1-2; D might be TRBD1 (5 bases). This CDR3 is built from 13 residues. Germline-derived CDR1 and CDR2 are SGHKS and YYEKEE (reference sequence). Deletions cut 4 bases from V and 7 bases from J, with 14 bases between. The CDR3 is CASSPQTGSGYTF. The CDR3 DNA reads TGTGCCAGCAGCCCACAAACAGGAAGTGGCTACACCTTC.

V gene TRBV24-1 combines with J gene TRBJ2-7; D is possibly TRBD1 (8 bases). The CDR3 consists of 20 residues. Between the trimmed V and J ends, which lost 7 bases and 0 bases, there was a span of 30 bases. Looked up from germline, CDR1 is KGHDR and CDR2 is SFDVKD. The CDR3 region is CATSLGQDTYERGISYEQYF. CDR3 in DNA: TGTGCCACCAGCTTGGGACAGGATACCTATGAGCGGGGAATCTCCTACGAGCAGTACTTC.

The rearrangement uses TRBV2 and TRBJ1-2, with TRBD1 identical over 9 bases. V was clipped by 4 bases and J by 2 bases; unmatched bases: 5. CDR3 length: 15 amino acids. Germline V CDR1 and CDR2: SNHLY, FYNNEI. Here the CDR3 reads CASSGRTGGNYGYTF. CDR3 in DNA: TGTGCCAGCAGTGGCCGCACAGGGGGCAACTATGGCTACACCTTC.

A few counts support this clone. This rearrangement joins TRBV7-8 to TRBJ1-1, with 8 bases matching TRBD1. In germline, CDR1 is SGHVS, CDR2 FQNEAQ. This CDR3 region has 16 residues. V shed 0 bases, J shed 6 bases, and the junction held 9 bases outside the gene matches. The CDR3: CASSLALQGATAEAFF. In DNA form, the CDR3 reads TGTGCCAGCAGCTTAGCGCTTCAGGGGGCAACCGCTGAAGCTTTCTTT.

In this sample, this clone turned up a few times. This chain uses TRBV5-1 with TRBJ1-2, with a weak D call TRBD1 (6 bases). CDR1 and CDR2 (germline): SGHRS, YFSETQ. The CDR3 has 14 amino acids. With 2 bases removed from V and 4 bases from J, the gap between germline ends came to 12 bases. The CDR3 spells CASSLGQTTYGYTF. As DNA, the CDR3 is TGCGCCAGCAGCTTAGGACAGACAACCTATGGCTACACCTTC. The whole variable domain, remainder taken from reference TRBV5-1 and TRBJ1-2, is KAGVTQTPRYLIKTRGQQVTLSCSPISGHRSVSWYQQTPGQGLQFLFEYFSETQRNKGNFPGRFSGRQFSNSRSEMNVSTLELGDSALYLCASSLGQTTYGYTFGSGTRLTVV.

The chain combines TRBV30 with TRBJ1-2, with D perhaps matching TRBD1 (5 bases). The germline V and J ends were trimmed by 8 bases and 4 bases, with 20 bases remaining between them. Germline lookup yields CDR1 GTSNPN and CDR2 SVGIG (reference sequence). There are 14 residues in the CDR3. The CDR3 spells CAGGSEGRAYGYTF. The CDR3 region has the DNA TGTGCCGGGGGGAGTGAGGGAAGAGCCTATGGCTACACCTTC.

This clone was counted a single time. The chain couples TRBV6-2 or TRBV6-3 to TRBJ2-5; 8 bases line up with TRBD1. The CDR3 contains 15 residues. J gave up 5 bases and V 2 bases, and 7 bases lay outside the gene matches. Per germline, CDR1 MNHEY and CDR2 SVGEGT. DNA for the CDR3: TGTGCCAGCAGTTACCCACACAGGGGGGTTGAGACCCAGTACTTC. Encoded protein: CASSYPHRGVETQYF.

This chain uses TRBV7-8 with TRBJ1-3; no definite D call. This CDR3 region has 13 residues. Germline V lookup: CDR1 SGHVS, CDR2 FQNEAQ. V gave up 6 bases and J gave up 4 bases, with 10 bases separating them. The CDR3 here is CASSRGPGNTIYF. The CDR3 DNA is TGTGCCAGCAGTAGAGGGCCAGGAAACACCATATATTTT. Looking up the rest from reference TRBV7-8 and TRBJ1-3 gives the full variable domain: GAGVSQSPRYKVAKRGQDVALRCDPISGHVSLFWYQQALGQGPEFLTYFQNEAQLDKSGLPSDRFFAERPEGSVSTLKIQRTQQEDSAVYLCASSRGPGNTIYFGEGSWLTVV.

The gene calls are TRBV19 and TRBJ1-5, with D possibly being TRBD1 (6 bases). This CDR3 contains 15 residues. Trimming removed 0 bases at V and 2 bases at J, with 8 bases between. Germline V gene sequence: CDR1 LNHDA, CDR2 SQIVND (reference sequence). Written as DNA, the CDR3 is TGTGCCAGTAGTATAGATCACAGGGGCAATCAGCCCCAGCATTTT. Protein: CASSIDHRGNQPQHF.

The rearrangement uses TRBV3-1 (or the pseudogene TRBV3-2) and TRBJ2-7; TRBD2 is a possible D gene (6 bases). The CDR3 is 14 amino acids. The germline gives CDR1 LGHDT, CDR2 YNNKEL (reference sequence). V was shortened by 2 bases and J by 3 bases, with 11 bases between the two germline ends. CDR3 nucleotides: TGTGCCAGCAGCCAATTCGGGGGAGGCTACGAGCAGTACTTC. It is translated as CASSQFGGGYEQYF.

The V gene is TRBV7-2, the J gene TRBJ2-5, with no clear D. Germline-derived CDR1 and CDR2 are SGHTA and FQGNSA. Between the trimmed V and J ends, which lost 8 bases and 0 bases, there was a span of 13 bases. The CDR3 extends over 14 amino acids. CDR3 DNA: TGTGCCAGCGCGGTCTCTTCTTACCAAGAGACCCAGTACTTC. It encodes CASAVSSYQETQYF.

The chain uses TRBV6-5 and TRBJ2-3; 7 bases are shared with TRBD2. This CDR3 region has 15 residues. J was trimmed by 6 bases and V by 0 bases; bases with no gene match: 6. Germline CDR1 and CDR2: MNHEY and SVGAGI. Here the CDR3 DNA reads TGTGCCAGCAGTTACTCAAACGAAGCGGGGGATACGCAGTATTTT. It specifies CASSYSNEAGDTQYF.

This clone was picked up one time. CDR3 DNA sequence: TGTGCCAGCAGTTCAGGCGGGCAAAAGACTGAAGCTTTCTTT. Amino acids: CASSSGGQKTEAFF. V gene TRBV6-2 or TRBV6-3 combines with J gene TRBJ1-1; D is unclear. The V end was cut by 4 bases, the J end by 5 bases, with 14 bases between. Germline V gene lookup returns CDR1 MNHEY and CDR2 SVGEGT. CDR3 length equals 14 residues.

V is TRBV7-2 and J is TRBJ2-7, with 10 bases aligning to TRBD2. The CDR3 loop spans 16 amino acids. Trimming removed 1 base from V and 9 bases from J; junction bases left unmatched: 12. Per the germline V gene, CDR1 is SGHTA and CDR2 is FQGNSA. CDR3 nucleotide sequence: TGTGCCAGCAGCTTAGAGGGTAGCGGGGGGACCTCGGGGCAGTACTTC. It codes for CASSLEGSGGTSGQYF.

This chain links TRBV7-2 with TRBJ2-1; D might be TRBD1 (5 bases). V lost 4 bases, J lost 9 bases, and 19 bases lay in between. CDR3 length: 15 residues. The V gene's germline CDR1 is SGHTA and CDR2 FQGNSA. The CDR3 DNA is TGTGCCAGCAGCTGGACGTCCACCATCCAGGGTGAGCAGTTCTTC. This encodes CASSWTSTIQGEQFF.

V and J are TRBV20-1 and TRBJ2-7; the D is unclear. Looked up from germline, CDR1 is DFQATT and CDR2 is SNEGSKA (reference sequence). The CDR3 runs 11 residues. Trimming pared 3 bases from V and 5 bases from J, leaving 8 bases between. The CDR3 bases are TGCAGTGCTAGCGAGCGAGACGAGCAGTACTTC. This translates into CSASERDEQYF.

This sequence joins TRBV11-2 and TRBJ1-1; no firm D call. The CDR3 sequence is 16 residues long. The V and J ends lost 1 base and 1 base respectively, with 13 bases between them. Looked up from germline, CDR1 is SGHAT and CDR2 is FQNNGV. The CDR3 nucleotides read TGTGCCAGCAGCTTAGTGTGGTGGGAGGGGAACACTGAAGCTTTCTTT. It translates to CASSLVWWEGNTEAFF.